These T cell receptor beta chains were read from a single sample in a study of Ad26.COV2.S vaccination and SARS-CoV-2 variants. Repertoires were generated with immunoSEQ multiplex PCR, while TCRdb's copy carries only in-frame clones and drops some. The repertoire includes 450,000 to 550,000 clones, approximately 89% of them detected once, and approximately 2.5% sits in the top ten. Sample: peripheral blood, taken in a trial of Ad26.COV2.S vaccine versus placebo. These receptors were collected from a person aged 18-60 years who received the Ad26.COV2.S COVID-19 vaccine or a placebo. Both conserved end residues are part of each CDR3. A D gene is named only where the DNA matches it firmly. The size field is filled for only some rows; it gives once, few, many or a size class.

size	D	V	J	DNA	CDR3
NA	NA	TRBV5-6	TRBJ2-2	TGTGCCAGCAGCTTCGTATCTCTCGGGGAGCTGTTTTTT	CASSFVSLGELFF
NA	TRBD2	TRBV28	TRBJ2-2	TGTGCCAGCAGTCCCGCGGGGCGGGAGTCGGACGGGGAGCTGTTTTTT	CASSPAGRESDGELFF
NA	TRBD2	TRBV5-6	TRBJ2-7	TGTGCCAGCAGCTGGGGACTAGCTGGGTCCTACGAGCAGTACTTC	CASSWGLAGSYEQYF
NA	NA	TRBV9	TRBJ2-5	TGTGCCAGCAGCGTATTGCCCCAAGAGACCCAGTACTTC	CASSVLPQETQYF
once	NA	TRBV5-4	TRBJ1-2	TGTGCCAGCAGCTTGGCCGGGGTGCCCCTACTCTATGGCTACACCTTC	CASSLAGVPLLYGYTF
NA	NA	TRBV11-3	TRBJ2-2	TGTGCCAGCAGCTTAACCCCTACCGGGGAGCTGTTTTTT	CASSLTPTGELFF
NA	TRBD1	TRBV19	TRBJ1-4	TGTGCCACAACACAAACCGACAGGGGTGAAAAACTGTTTTTT	CATTQTDRGEKLFF
NA	NA	TRBV25-1	TRBJ2-7	TGTGCCAGCAGTAGGTGGCAGGGTCTGGGAGAGCAGTACTTC	CASSRWQGLGEQYF
once	NA	TRBV24-1	TRBJ1-3	TGTGCCACCAGTAGCTCTGGAAACACCATATATTTT	CATSSSGNTIYF
once	TRBD1	TRBV5-1	TRBJ2-2	TGCGCCAGCAGCTTACCGGGACAGGGAACCGGGGAGCTGTTTTTT	CASSLPGQGTGELFF
NA	NA	TRBV5-1	TRBJ1-1	TGCGCCAGCAGTAGTGGAGCTCTGAACACTGAAGCTTTCTTT	CASSSGALNTEAFF
NA	NA	TRBV5-4	TRBJ2-3	TGTGCCAGCAGCTACTTCACCGGAGATACGGGAACGCAGTATTTT	CASSYFTGDTGTQYF
NA	NA	TRBV5-8	TRBJ1-5	TGTGCCAGCAGCTCGGGACGCTCCCCTATGAGGGGTCAGCCCCAGCATTTT	CASSSGRSPMRGQPQHF
NA	NA	TRBV18	TRBJ1-1	TGTGCCAGCTCACCCGACCGCTACCTGAACACTGAAGCTTTCTTT	CASSPDRYLNTEAFF
NA	NA	TRBV6-5	TRBJ1-1	TGTGCCAGCAGTTACTCGAGCTGGGGGAGGAACACTGAAGCTTTCTTT	CASSYSSWGRNTEAFF
NA	NA	TRBV5-1	TRBJ1-6	TGCGCCAGTTCGATCGAGGGGGGACCCCTCCACTTT	CASSIEGGPLHF
NA	TRBD2	TRBV15	TRBJ2-5	TGTGCCACCAGCCGCGCGCTAGCGGGAGTAGAGACCCAGTACTTC	CATSRALAGVETQYF
NA	TRBD1	TRBV20-1	TRBJ2-7	TGCAGTGCTAGTCCCGGACAGGCCTACGAGCAGTACTTC	CSASPGQAYEQYF
NA	TRBD2	TRBV24-1	TRBJ2-1	TGTGCCACCAGTGATCCCGGGACTAGCGTTCATGAGCAGTTCTTC	CATSDPGTSVHEQFF
NA	NA	TRBV9	TRBJ1-6	TGTGCCAGCAGCACCCGCGAAGGGGGGAATGAGTATTCACCCCTCCACTTT	CASSTREGGNEYSPLHF
NA	TRBD2	TRBV7-2	TRBJ2-2	TGTGCCAGCAGCTTAGTACCACCACGCGGGGGGGACACCGGGGAGCTGTTTTTT	CASSLVPPRGGDTGELFF
NA	NA	TRBV29-1	TRBJ1-3	TGCGGTGGGGGGGCTCTAAGAAACACCATATATTTT	CGGGALRNTIYF
NA	NA	TRBV21-1	TRBJ2-1	TGTGCCAGCAGCAATGGTGCCTCCTCCAATGAGCAGTTCTTC	CASSNGASSNEQFF
NA	NA	TRBV15	TRBJ1-5	TGTGCCACCAGCAGAGACGTGTATCAGCCCCAGCATTTT	CATSRDVYQPQHF
few	NA	TRBV18	TRBJ2-7	TGTGCCAGCTCACTTTCGTTCGGGGCATTCGAGCAGTACTTC	CASSLSFGAFEQYF
once	TRBD1	TRBV19	TRBJ1-5	TGTGCCAGTAGTCTCAATGGACAGGGACAATATAGCAATCAGCCCCAGCATTTT	CASSLNGQGQYSNQPQHF
NA	NA	TRBV12-5	TRBJ2-6	TGTGCTAGTGGTCCCCCCTTCTATAGTGGGGCCAACGTCCTGACTTTC	CASGPPFYSGANVLTF
NA	NA	TRBV6-5	TRBJ2-4	TGTGCCAGCAGTCACAGGGTCGGCGTGAAAAACATTCAGTACTTC	CASSHRVGVKNIQYF
NA	TRBD1	TRBV3-1/TRBV3-2	TRBJ2-7	TGTGCCAGCAGCTCCGGGACAGGGGGCTCCTACGAGCAGTACTTC	CASSSGTGGSYEQYF
NA	NA	TRBV7-2	TRBJ1-5	TGTGCCAGCAGCTTATTGGGGGACGGCTTTTACCAGCCCCAGCATTTT	CASSLLGDGFYQPQHF
NA	TRBD1	TRBV11-3	TRBJ1-1	TGTGCCAGCAGCCCCCCCGGACAGGTGAACACTGAAGCTTTCTTT	CASSPPGQVNTEAFF
once	NA	TRBV7-2	TRBJ1-5	TGTGCCAGCAGCTTAGCGTTTAGCAATCAGCCCCAGCATTTT	CASSLAFSNQPQHF
NA	TRBD1	TRBV6-1	TRBJ2-3	TGTGCCAGCAGTGAGACAGGGAGCACAGATACGCAGTATTTT	CASSETGSTDTQYF
NA	NA	TRBV7-6	TRBJ2-5	TGTGCCAGCAGCTTAGACGGCAGGGCTACTCAAGAGACCCAGTACTTC	CASSLDGRATQETQYF
NA	NA	TRBV5-4	TRBJ1-5	TGTGCCAGCAGCTTAGGGATAGATCAGCCCCAGCATTTT	CASSLGIDQPQHF
NA	NA	TRBV5-4	TRBJ2-2	TGTGCCAGCAGCCGGGATTACACCGGGGAGCTGTTTTTT	CASSRDYTGELFF
NA	TRBD1	TRBV6-4	TRBJ1-1	TGTGCCAGCAGTGACACGGACAGGGGCACTGAAGCTTTCTTT	CASSDTDRGTEAFF